The 20 T cell receptor beta chains below come from one sample, sequenced in a study of PD-L1 blockade in urothelial cancer. TCRdb keeps only in-frame clones here, not all; method: immunoSEQ multiplex PCR. The sample holds about 63,000 clones, 81% seen once. Time point reported: pretreatment peripheral blood. The input for sequencing was PBMCs, taken around atezolizumab (anti-PD-L1) treatment. Every receptor here comes from a man between 65 and 79 years old with urothelial cancer.

This clone was counted a single time. This chain joins TRBV28 and TRBJ1-4; tentatively, D is TRBD1 (5 bases). V was trimmed by 2 bases and J by 7 bases, leaving 14 bases between them. The germline V gene encodes CDR1 MDHEN and CDR2 SYDVKM. This CDR3 region has 15 residues. The CDR3 DNA follows: TGTGCCAGCAGTTTAGCCGGGGCGGGGACTGAAAAACTGTTTTTT. Amino acid sequence: CASSLAGAGTEKLFF.

The chain couples TRBV5-4 to TRBJ1-2; D gene unclear. V gave up 4 bases and J gave up 4 bases, with 14 bases separating them. CDR1 is SGHNT and CDR2 is YYREEE in the germline V gene (reference sequence). This CDR3 has 14 amino acids. The CDR3 bases are TGTGCCAGCAGCCCCCTTACCGGGTCCTATGGCTACACCTTC. Residues: CASSPLTGSYGYTF.

The chain employs TRBV5-1 and TRBJ2-5; D not certain. The germline V and J ends were trimmed by 7 bases and 0 bases, with 7 bases remaining between them. This CDR3 is 12 amino acids long. In germline, CDR1 is SGHRS, CDR2 YFSETQ. The CDR3 sequence: CASRRDQETQYF. The CDR3 region has the DNA TGCGCCAGCCGACGGGACCAAGAGACCCAGTACTTC.

The rearrangement uses TRBV7-9 and TRBJ2-3, with 9 bases fitting TRBD2. Per germline, CDR1 SEHNR and CDR2 FQNEAQ (reference sequence). V shed 8 bases, J shed 6 bases, and the junction held 6 bases outside the gene matches. The CDR3 sequence is 13 residues long. The DNA for the CDR3 is TGTGCCAGCGACGTAGCGGGAGTCGATACGCAGTATTTT. It codes for CASDVAGVDTQYF.

The rearrangement links TRBV7-2 to TRBJ2-7; TRBD2 matches at 7 bases. This CDR3 comprises 15 residues. The germline CDR1 and CDR2 sequences are SGHTA and FQGNSA. V lost 5 bases, J lost 1 base, and 8 bases stayed unmatched. The CDR3 protein is CASSALERGSYEQYF. In DNA form, the CDR3 reads TGTGCCAGCAGCGCCCTCGAGCGGGGATCCTACGAGCAGTACTTC. The variable domain in full, with the rest retrieved from reference TRBV7-2 and TRBJ2-7, is GAGVSQSPSNKVTEKGKDVELRCDPISGHTALYWYRQSLGQGLEFLIYFQGNSAPDKSGLPSDRFSAERTGGSVSTLTIQRTQQEDSAVYLCASSALERGSYEQYFGPGTRLTVT.

This rearrangement joins TRBV5-1 to TRBJ2-7; 14 positions match TRBD2. V trimming: 3 bases; J trimming: 0 bases; junction bases outside the gene matches: 8. The germline gives CDR1 SGHRS, CDR2 YFSETQ. The CDR3 is 18 amino acids. The CDR3 nucleotides are TGCGCCAGCAGCTCCGGACTAGCGGGAGGTCCTATCTCCTACGAGCAGTACTTC. It encodes CASSSGLAGGPISYEQYF. Drawing the rest from reference TRBV5-1 and TRBJ2-7, the complete variable domain is KAGVTQTPRYLIKTRGQQVTLSCSPISGHRSVSWYQQTPGQGLQFLFEYFSETQRNKGNFPGRFSGRQFSNSRSEMNVSTLELGDSALYLCASSSGLAGGPISYEQYFGPGTRLTVT.

The chain carries TRBV6-5 and TRBJ2-7; 11 positions agree with TRBD2. J gave up 7 bases and V 1 base, and 6 bases lay outside the gene matches. CDR1 and CDR2 (germline): MNHEY, SVGAGI. The CDR3 covers 15 residues. CDR3 protein: CASSYWLAGGGEQYF. The CDR3 region has the DNA TGTGCCAGCAGTTACTGGCTAGCGGGAGGAGGGGAGCAGTACTTC.

V and J are TRBV28 and TRBJ2-1; 9 nucleotides line up with TRBD2. This CDR3 is built from 15 residues. V lost 3 bases, J lost 6 bases, and 6 bases stayed unmatched. Germline assignment: CDR1 MDHEN and CDR2 SYDVKM. CDR3 loop: CASSLAGTSFNEQFF. The CDR3 DNA reads TGTGCCAGCAGTTTGGCGGGGACTAGCTTCAATGAGCAGTTCTTC.

The gene calls are TRBV30 and TRBJ2-7; D might be TRBD2 (5 bases). The germline CDR1 and CDR2 sequences are GTSNPN and SVGIG (reference sequence). CDR3 size: 12 residues. Trimming cost V 3 bases and J 2 bases, with 8 bases left between them. The CDR3 DNA follows: TGTGCCTGGAGGGACGGGGCCTACGAGCAGTACTTC. This translates into CAWRDGAYEQYF.

This sequence joins TRBV2 and TRBJ1-6; D call uncertain. The CDR3 runs to 11 residues. CDR1 SNHLY and CDR2 FYNNEI come from the germline V gene. V was trimmed by 6 bases and J by 6 bases, leaving 3 bases between them. This chain's CDR3 is CASSLNSPLHF. The CDR3, as DNA: TGTGCCAGCAGCCTTAATTCACCCCTCCACTTT.

The chain combines TRBV5-4 with TRBJ1-2, with a tentative D call TRBD1 (5 bases). Per the germline V gene, CDR1 is SGHNT and CDR2 is YYREEE (reference sequence). V was clipped by 3 bases and J by 6 bases, with 21 bases between them. CDR3 length: 16 residues. This CDR3 is CASSSPRQGFLDGYTF. The CDR3 DNA reads as TGTGCCAGCAGCTCACCGCGCCAGGGTTTCTTAGATGGCTACACCTTC.

The V and J genes are TRBV10-3 and TRBJ1-4; TRBD1 agrees at 7 bases. CDR1 is ENHRY, CDR2 SYGVKD, per germline. The CDR3 extends over 16 amino acids. V trimming: 4 bases; J trimming: 5 bases; junction bases outside the gene matches: 10. The DNA for the CDR3 is TGTGCCATCAGTGGGAAAACAGGGGCCCTAAATGAAAAACTGTTTTTT. Protein product: CAISGKTGALNEKLFF.

The chain is built from TRBV27 and TRBJ2-7; 11 nucleotides align to TRBD1. With 0 bases clipped from V and 5 bases from J, the junction kept 6 bases outside the gene matches. The CDR3 is 16 residues long. Germline loops: CDR1 MNHEY, CDR2 SMNVEV (reference sequence). The CDR3 coding sequence is TGTGCCAGCAGTTTATCGGCGGGACAGGGGGACCACGAGCAGTACTTC. Its protein is CASSLSAGQGDHEQYF.

This clone showed up just a few times. This chain links TRBV9 with TRBJ2-1; TRBD1 might be the D (6 bases). V was pared by 2 bases and J by 3 bases, with 9 bases between. CDR3 length: 14 amino acids. Germline CDR1 reads SGDLS; CDR2 reads YYNGEE. The CDR3 sequence is CASSVQGRYNEQFF. CDR3 coding DNA: TGTGCCAGCAGCGTTCAGGGGCGCTACAATGAGCAGTTCTTC.

The chain carries TRBV6-1 and TRBJ1-2; unclear D gene. Trimming pared 6 bases from V and 3 bases from J, leaving 14 bases between. The CDR3 is 14 amino acids. Germline values: CDR1 MNHNS, CDR2 SASEGT. The CDR3 sequence: CASRDPPQDYGYTF. The CDR3 nucleotides read TGTGCCAGCAGAGACCCCCCTCAGGACTATGGCTACACCTTC.

V and J are TRBV5-1 and TRBJ2-1; 8 bases are shared with TRBD1. The CDR3 has 17 residues. Germline CDR1 and CDR2: SGHRS and YFSETQ. Unmatched junction bases numbered 9, after V lost 1 base and J lost 3 bases. The DNA of the CDR3 is TGCGCCAGCAGCTTGTTAAATGTAGGACAGGGCTACAATGAGCAGTTCTTC. This gives the protein CASSLLNVGQGYNEQFF.

CDR3 loop: CASSQHLERRTF. The CDR3 coding sequence is TGTGCCAGCAGCCAGCATCTGGAGCGGCGCACCTTC. V usage is TRBV4-2 and J usage is TRBJ1-2; no definite D call. The CDR3 has 12 residues. The germline V and J ends were trimmed by 3 bases and 13 bases, with 15 bases remaining between them. In germline, CDR1 is LGHNA, CDR2 YNFKEQ.

As DNA, the CDR3 is TGTGCCAGCAGCAAGTTAGGGGGTACGGTCGGGGAGCTGTTTTTT. Translating gives CASSKLGGTVGELFF. The chain carries TRBV11-2 and TRBJ2-2; D is perhaps TRBD1 (6 bases). Germline-derived CDR1 and CDR2 are SGHAT and FQNNGV. V lost 5 bases and J lost 7, with 17 bases in between. CDR3 size: 15 residues.

The gene calls are TRBV9 and TRBJ1-2; D is unclear. The CDR3 is made up of 14 amino acids. V lost 0 bases to trimming and J lost 2 bases, with 8 bases between them. Germline V lookup: CDR1 SGDLS, CDR2 YYNGEE. CDR3 nucleotide sequence: TGTGCCAGCAGCGTAGATGCGGGGAACTATGGCTACACCTTC. This translates into CASSVDAGNYGYTF.

The chain uses TRBV9 and TRBJ2-3, with unresolved D. The germline gives CDR1 SGDLS, CDR2 YYNGEE. V was trimmed by 0 bases and J by 0 bases, leaving 5 bases between them. There are 14 residues in the CDR3. CDR3 DNA sequence: TGTGCCAGCAGCGTAGGTCTGAGCACAGATACGCAGTATTTT. Its protein product is CASSVGLSTDTQYF.